This T cell receptor (beta chain) was identified in a study of blood T cells in healthy people across ages. The CDR3 is made up of 14 amino acids. Germline CDR1 is SQVTM and CDR2 is ANQGSEA. Through a sample-barcoded 5' primer and a J-beta primer mix, a second PCR was run for about 7 to 12 cycles. TCRdb re-called the 5' RACE reads through MiXCR, storing one row per CDR3 protein. The data show 1 million or so distinct CDR3 sequences, roughly 24% seen once. The data were also submitted as part of a second study, on T cells of mothers and their children.

This TCR was recovered from a girl aged 2 to 9 in good health. The V gene is TRBV29-1, the J gene TRBJ2-7; 8 nucleotides match TRBD2. The tail of the sequence fits TRBJ2-1 better, so the J call may be wrong. Sequenced material: blood. The chain's CDR3 is CSVDLGLVLNEQFF. The DNA of the CDR3 is TGCAGCGTTGATCTGGGACTAGTCCTCAATGAGCAGTTCTTC.